The entry below gives a single T cell receptor beta chain sequence along with its context. The sample contains more than one DNA sequence encoding this CDR3. The primer mix had 60 Vbeta and 13 Jbeta primers. Measured with immunoSEQ multiplex PCR; TCRdb has only the in-frame clones, and not every one. Recorded for this sample: about 210,000 clones. These data originate in a study of cytomegalovirus exposure and HLA in healthy donors. Germline V lookup: CDR1 MNHEY, CDR2 SMNVEV (reference sequence). CDR3 length: 13 residues. V shed 8 bases and J shed 11 bases, with 21 bases lying between them. This receptor was taken from a woman in her 30s in good health and CMV-seropositive. The chain employs TRBV27 and TRBJ1-1; TRBD1 is a possible D gene (5 bases). Input material: PBMCs. CDR3 sequence reads: CASGSRDLVEAFF. The CDR3 nucleotides are TGTGCCAGCGGATCCAGGGATTTAGTTGAGGCTTTCTTT.